A single sample is the source of the 27 T cell receptor beta chains below, sequenced in a study of blood T cell repertoires in COVID-19. Measured with immunoSEQ multiplex PCR; TCRdb has only the in-frame clones, and not every one. Of around 70,000 clones in the sample, roughly 80% are singletons; the top ten hold approximately 40%. Sequences were obtained from peripheral blood. All receptors derive from an elderly man with acute or convalescent COVID-19.

The chain recombines TRBV5-1 with TRBJ1-3; D may be TRBD1 (6 bases). Between the trimmed V and J ends, which lost 4 bases and 0 bases, there was a span of 14 bases. CDR3 length: 16 residues. From germline, CDR1 is SGHRS and CDR2 YFSETQ. Here the CDR3 reads CASSTQGFSSGNTIYF. The CDR3 DNA is TGCGCCAGCAGCACTCAGGGGTTCAGCTCTGGAAACACCATATATTTT.

This clone was seen once. The V call is TRBV3-1 (or the pseudogene TRBV3-2), the J call TRBJ1-3; 9 nucleotides align to TRBD1. The junction had 1 base not matched to a gene; V was cut back by 0 bases and J by 4 bases. Germline V CDR1 and CDR2: LGHDT, YNNKEL (reference sequence). The CDR3 contains 15 residues. The CDR3 coding sequence is TGTGCCAGCAGCCAAGAAGGGACAGGGGGAAACACCATATATTTT. It codes for CASSQEGTGGNTIYF.

This chain links TRBV4-3 with TRBJ2-1, with D tentatively TRBD2 (6 bases). V lost 3 bases to trimming and J lost 2 bases, with 14 bases between them. Germline loops: CDR1 LGHNA, CDR2 YSLEER. The CDR3 runs to 16 residues. The CDR3 bases are TGCGCCAGCAGCCAGGGCATAGCGGACCCCTACAATGAGCAGTTCTTC. It encodes CASSQGIADPYNEQFF.

This chain links TRBV9 with TRBJ2-1; D is uncertain. This CDR3 has 15 residues. The germline CDR1 and CDR2 sequences are SGDLS and YYNGEE. V was clipped by 1 base and J by 2 bases, with 10 bases between them. This CDR3 is CASSVRGQPYNEQFF. CDR3 in DNA: TGTGCCAGCAGCGTACGAGGCCAGCCCTACAATGAGCAGTTCTTC.

In DNA form, the CDR3 reads TGTGCCACCAGCCGGGGACAGCTCGGCCAGCCCCAGCATTTT. This codes for CATSRGQLGQPQHF. The chain carries TRBV15 and TRBJ1-5; 7 bases match TRBD1. The CDR3 has 14 amino acids. Germline values: CDR1 LNHNV, CDR2 YYDKDF (reference sequence). The V segment lost 5 bases and the J segment 7 bases; nucleotides outside the gene matches: 8.

The V call is TRBV3-1 (or the pseudogene TRBV3-2), the J call TRBJ1-2; no clear D. This CDR3 has 13 amino acids. The germline V gene encodes CDR1 LGHDT and CDR2 YNNKEL (reference sequence). The V gene lost 3 bases and the J gene lost 4 bases, with 9 bases spanning the gap. Here the CDR3 reads CASSQLSGYGYTF. The CDR3 nucleotides read TGTGCCAGCAGCCAGCTCTCGGGCTATGGCTACACCTTC.

The rearrangement uses TRBV5-6 and TRBJ1-2, with TRBD1 matching over 7 bases. The CDR3 is made up of 13 amino acids. J was trimmed by 4 bases and V by 4 bases; bases with no gene match: 4. From germline, CDR1 is SGHDT and CDR2 YYEEEE. The CDR3 loop reads CASSLWTGYGYTF. The CDR3 bases are TGTGCCAGCAGCCTATGGACAGGCTATGGCTACACCTTC.

The gene calls are TRBV27 and TRBJ2-5, with 9 nucleotides matching TRBD1. Germline CDR1 is MNHEY and CDR2 is SMNVEV (reference sequence). J was trimmed by 4 bases and V by 1 base; bases with no gene match: 4. The CDR3 totals 15 residues. The DNA of the CDR3 is TGTGCCAGCAGTTTATACAGGGGGCCCAGAGAGACCCAGTACTTC. Translating it yields CASSLYRGPRETQYF.

The J gene is TRBJ2-7, the V gene TRBV21-1; TRBD1 is the table's D call and was not checked against the DNA. TRBV21-1 counts as a pseudogene. The CDR3 length is 17 residues. CDR3 DNA sequence: TGTGCCAGCAGCGCACACCGGGACAGTCACCCCCCTGGCGAGCAGTACTTC. This translates into CASSAHRDSHPPGEQYF.

The V gene is TRBV7-9, the J gene TRBJ2-1, with TRBD2 identical over 8 bases. This CDR3 is 15 amino acids long. Germline V gene lookup returns CDR1 SEHNR and CDR2 FQNEAQ (reference sequence). Losses at the gene ends were 2 bases for V and 4 bases for J; bases not matched to a gene: 4. Written as DNA, the CDR3 is TGTGCCAGCAGCTTAAGACTAGCGAGATACAATGAGCAGTTCTTC. Residues: CASSLRLARYNEQFF. Full variable domain (rest looked up from reference TRBV7-9 and TRBJ2-1): DTGVSQNPRHKITKRGQNVTFRCDPISEHNRLYWYRQTLGQGPEFLTYFQNEAQLEKSRLLSDRFSAERPKGSFSTLEIQRTEQGDSAMYLCASSLRLARYNEQFFGPGTRLTVL.

This clone was seen a handful of times. V and J are TRBV11-2 and TRBJ1-1, with 8 positions matching TRBD1. CDR3 length: 13 amino acids. Germline CDR1 and CDR2: SGHAT and FQNNGV. With V trimmed by 4 bases and J by 7 bases, 5 bases remained unmatched. In DNA form, the CDR3 reads TGTGCCAGCAGCTCCCAGGGGGCAGTTGAAGCTTTCTTT. It specifies CASSSQGAVEAFF.

The chain links TRBV2 to TRBJ2-1, with D hard to call. CDR1 is SNHLY, CDR2 FYNNEI, per germline. V shed 7 bases and J shed 7 bases, with 14 bases lying between them. The CDR3 has 13 amino acids. The CDR3 protein is CASTEKSRNEQFF. The CDR3 DNA follows: TGTGCCAGCACGGAAAAGTCCAGGAATGAGCAGTTCTTC.

V and J are TRBV9 and TRBJ2-2; 10 nucleotides line up with TRBD2. The CDR3 loop spans 20 amino acids. The V and J ends lost 4 bases and 0 bases, in that order; junction bases with no gene match: 15. Germline V lookup: CDR1 SGDLS, CDR2 YYNGEE. CDR3 sequence: CASSFPRFDSGGTNTGELFF. CDR3 bases: TGTGCCAGCAGCTTCCCGAGGTTTGATAGCGGGGGGACGAACACCGGGGAGCTGTTTTTT.

The chain employs TRBV5-1 and TRBJ1-6, with a possible D match to TRBD1 (6 bases). The CDR3 has 17 residues. V dropped 1 base and J dropped 4 bases, with 15 bases sitting between them. Germline lookup yields CDR1 SGHRS and CDR2 YFSETQ. The CDR3 loop reads CASSLIFQGQYNSPLHF. The CDR3 DNA follows: TGCGCCAGCAGCTTGATTTTTCAGGGACAATATAATTCACCCCTCCACTTT.

This sequence joins TRBV7-2 and TRBJ2-3, with 8 bases fitting TRBD2. Germline CDR1 reads SGHTA; CDR2 reads FQGNSA. The junction had 6 bases not matched to a gene; V was cut back by 5 bases and J by 2 bases. The CDR3 totals 15 residues. The CDR3 loop reads CASSPAGGNTDTQYF. In DNA form, the CDR3 reads TGTGCCAGCAGCCCCGCGGGGGGTAACACAGATACGCAGTATTTT.

The chain employs TRBV5-6 and TRBJ2-7; maybe TRBD1 (7 bases). This CDR3 spans 16 amino acids. Per the germline V gene, CDR1 is SGHDT and CDR2 is YYEEEE. Trimming took 2 bases from V and 3 from J, leaving 18 bases between them. The DNA of the CDR3 is TGTGCCAGCAGCTTCAGGCCCCGACAGGGAGGCTACGAGCAGTACTTC. This translates into CASSFRPRQGGYEQYF.

The gene calls are TRBV2 and TRBJ2-7, with 10 nucleotides matching TRBD1. CDR3 size: 14 residues. Unmatched junction bases numbered 8, after V lost 7 bases and J lost 5 bases. Germline CDR1 is SNHLY and CDR2 is FYNNEI. The CDR3 here is CASTRTGGSHEQYF. CDR3 in DNA: TGTGCCAGCACCCGGACAGGGGGTTCCCACGAGCAGTACTTC.

CDR3 residues: CASSGTSGSYNEQFF. CDR3 sequence (DNA): TGCGCCAGCAGCGGGACTAGCGGTTCCTACAATGAGCAGTTCTTC. The gene calls are TRBV5-1 and TRBJ2-1; 11 bases agree with TRBD2. From germline, CDR1 is SGHRS and CDR2 YFSETQ. The CDR3 is 15 amino acids. V lost 4 bases to trimming and J lost 1 base; unmatched junction nucleotides: 1.

This clone was counted only a few times. The chain is built from TRBV4-1 and TRBJ2-1; TRBD2 agrees at 11 bases. The junction had 2 bases not matched to a gene; V was cut back by 3 bases and J by 4 bases. This CDR3 region has 15 residues. Germline values: CDR1 MGHRA, CDR2 YSYEKL. Here the CDR3 DNA reads TGCGCCAGCAGCCAGGGACTAGCGGTTTACAATGAGCAGTTCTTC. Protein: CASSQGLAVYNEQFF.

The gene calls are TRBV6-5 and TRBJ1-4; D perhaps matches TRBD1 (6 bases). This CDR3 spans 13 amino acids. CDR1 and CDR2 from the germline V gene are MNHEY and SVGAGI. V dropped 11 bases and J dropped 4 bases, with 14 bases sitting between them. The CDR3 region is CAGSTGFNEKLFF. The DNA for the CDR3 is TGTGCCGGATCGACAGGTTTTAATGAAAAACTGTTTTTT.

The J gene is TRBJ2-7, the V gene TRBV11-3; D call uncertain. The CDR3 is 12 residues long. The V end lost 4 bases, the J end lost 7 bases, and 11 bases lay between the germline ends. From germline, CDR1 is SGHNT and CDR2 YENEEA. This CDR3 reads CASSSSSREQYF. CDR3 bases: TGTGCCAGCAGCTCATCCTCGAGGGAGCAGTACTTC.

The J gene is TRBJ2-7, the V gene TRBV14, with 7 bases matching TRBD2. The V gene's germline CDR1 is SGHDN and CDR2 FVKESK. V shed 4 bases and J 5 bases; nucleotides not matched to a gene: 8. CDR3 length: 14 amino acids. For the CDR3, the DNA is TGTGCCAGCAGCCTGGGAGGGCCGCTCGACGAGCAGTACTTC. This encodes CASSLGGPLDEQYF.

The rearrangement links TRBV18 to TRBJ2-1; 9 nucleotides align to TRBD1. CDR3 length: 19 amino acids. Trimming at V came to 2 bases and at J to 7 bases, leaving 18 bases not matched to a gene. In germline, CDR1 is KGHSH, CDR2 LQKENI. The CDR3 DNA reads as TGTGCCAGCTCACCAACGATCGGGCAGGGACAGGGTATCGGGAATGAGCAGTTCTTC. Amino acids: CASSPTIGQGQGIGNEQFF.

CDR3 in amino acids: CASSQGGRLAGTGELFF. The CDR3 DNA reads TGCGCCAGCAGCCAAGGGGGAAGGCTAGCGGGCACCGGGGAGCTGTTTTTT. V is TRBV4-1 and J is TRBJ2-2; 8 nucleotides line up with TRBD2. The V gene's germline CDR1 is MGHRA and CDR2 YSYEKL. The J segment lost 4 bases and the V segment lost 1 base, leaving 8 bases of the junction unmatched. The CDR3 totals 17 residues.

This clone was detected only a few times. This chain uses TRBV13 with TRBJ1-3, with 11 bases aligning to TRBD1. J gave up 0 bases and V 6 bases, and 10 bases lay outside the gene matches. CDR3 length: 18 amino acids. Germline lookup yields CDR1 PRHDT and CDR2 FYEKMQ (reference sequence). CDR3 amino acids: CASRHRDRGIYSGNTIYF. CDR3 in DNA: TGTGCCAGCAGACACCGGGACAGGGGGATCTACTCTGGAAACACCATATATTTT.

The chain recombines TRBV6-6 with TRBJ2-7, with 7 bases that match TRBD2. The germline gives CDR1 MNHNY, CDR2 SVGAGI (reference sequence). J lost 6 bases, V lost 6 bases, and 5 bases had no gene match. CDR3 length: 12 amino acids. CDR3 bases: TGTGCCAGCAGCGTTAGCGGGCGCGAGCAGTACTTC. Amino acid sequence: CASSVSGREQYF.

In its sample, this clone was seen a few times. This sequence joins TRBV4-2 and TRBJ2-3, with TRBD2 matching 9 bases. The CDR3 length is 21 residues. The germline gives CDR1 LGHNA, CDR2 YNFKEQ. V shed 0 bases and J 2 bases; nucleotides not matched to a gene: 18. CDR3 DNA: TGTGCCAGCAGCCAAGATAAGGCTAGCGGGGCAATTCTTCAATACACAGATACGCAGTATTTT. Translated: CASSQDKASGAILQYTDTQYF.